The sequence of this TCR beta chain was determined in a study of OX40 agonist ivuxolimab in advanced cancers. Study details: Patients took ivuxolimab, an agonistic anti-OX40 (CD134) antibody. Three individuals attained partial responses, comprising one hepatocellular carcinoma case and two cutaneous melanoma cases. Study conclusions and caveats: The work left the antigen specificity of expanded peripheral T cells undetermined.

A remark on this clone: As yet, its antigen is unknown.

Method: immunoSEQ multiplex PCR; TCRdb's copy keeps in-frame clones and lacks some. This table holds about 20,000 clones, approximately 78% found once. Autoimmune disease history or systemic immunosuppression excluded patients. The CDR3 is made up of 14 amino acids. Germline CDR1 SGHRS, CDR2 YFSETQ. The V gene lost 5 bases and the J gene lost 1 base, with 12 bases spanning the gap. The chain is built from TRBV5-1 and TRBJ1-1, with D perhaps matching TRBD1 (5 bases). The TCR comes from an adult with an advanced solid tumor such as melanoma, head and neck, liver or kidney cancer. The sample in question was CD4+ or CD8+ T cells sorted from blood, obtained in a trial of the OX40 agonist ivuxolimab. This chain's CDR3 is CASRTGTANTEAFF. CDR3 DNA sequence: TGCGCCAGCAGAACTGGGACGGCGAACACTGAAGCTTTCTTT.